A single T cell receptor (beta chain) is shown here with its context. What it recognizes is unknown. Source study methods: Filtering was not the same, since immunoSEQ gave junction-only sequences without quality scores. The repertoire was sequenced with immunoSEQ multiplex PCR; TCRdb's copy has only in-frame clones and lacks some. V and J calls and clone size come straight from that table; D and trimming were deduced from the DNA. Here the sample spans about 2.2 million clones, roughly 91% being singletons. The data are from a study of shared clonotypes between healthy human individuals. The study's findings and limits: A small donor pool kept down the genetic and exposure-history diversity that was represented. Sorted-subset sequencing was shown by rarefaction to be incomplete despite large depth.

CD45RO-negative, CCR7-positively selected cells formed the naive CD8 fraction, excluding terminally differentiated effector memory CD45RA+ cells. What was sequenced was naive CD8+ T cells from PBMCs. This receptor was identified in a young man in good health. Some clones in this sample may be carry-over from other donors' samples.

CDR3 nucleotides: TGCGCCAGCAGCCAAGTGGGGCCCCGGAACACCGGGGAGCTGTTTTTT. This codes for CASSQVGPRNTGELFF. The gene calls are TRBV4-1 and TRBJ2-2, with D perhaps matching TRBD1 (5 bases). Looked up from germline, CDR1 is MGHRA and CDR2 is YSYEKL. The V gene lost 1 base and the J gene lost 1 base, with 10 bases spanning the gap. The CDR3 contains 16 residues.